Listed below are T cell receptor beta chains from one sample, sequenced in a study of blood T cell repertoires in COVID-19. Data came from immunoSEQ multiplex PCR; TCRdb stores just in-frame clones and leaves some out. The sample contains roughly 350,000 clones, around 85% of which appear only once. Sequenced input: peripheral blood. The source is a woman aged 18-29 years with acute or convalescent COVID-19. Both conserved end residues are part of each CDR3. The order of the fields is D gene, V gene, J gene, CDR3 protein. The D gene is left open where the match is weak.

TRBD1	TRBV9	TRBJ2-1	CASSVEGQGVDEQFF
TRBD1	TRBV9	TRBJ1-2	CASSVARDSIGDYGYTF
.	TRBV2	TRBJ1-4	CASSRQEINEKLFF
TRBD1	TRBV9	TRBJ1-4	CASSVDRGGEKLFF
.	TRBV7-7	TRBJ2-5	CASSSTGFQETQYF
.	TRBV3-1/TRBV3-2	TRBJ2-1	CASSQFRELSYNEQFF
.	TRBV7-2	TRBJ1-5	CASSLEIRQGNQPQHF
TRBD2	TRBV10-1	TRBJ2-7	CASSPGEGGLYEQYF
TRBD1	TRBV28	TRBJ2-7	CASSTGTALSYEQYF
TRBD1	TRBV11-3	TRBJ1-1	CASSLGGDRDGNTEAFF
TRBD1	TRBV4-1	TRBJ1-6	CASSQDSGQDNSPLHF
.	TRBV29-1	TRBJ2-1	CSVESFGGGQGSNEQFF
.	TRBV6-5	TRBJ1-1	CASSRAWDMNTEAFF
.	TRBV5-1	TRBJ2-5	CASSFGLVPAQETQYF
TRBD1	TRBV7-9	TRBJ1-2	CASSPDRAHGYTF
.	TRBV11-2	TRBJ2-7	CASSFRGHEQYF
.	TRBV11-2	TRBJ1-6	CASSLYHDTTYNSPLHF
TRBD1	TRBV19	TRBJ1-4	CASSQGQANEKLFF
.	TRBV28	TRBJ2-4	CASSARPRDIQYF
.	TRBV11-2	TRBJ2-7	CASSLGGGIEQYF
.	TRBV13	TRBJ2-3	CASSTGSSTDTQYF
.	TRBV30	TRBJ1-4	CAWTRANEKLFF
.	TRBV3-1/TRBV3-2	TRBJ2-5	CASSQTDRGETQYF
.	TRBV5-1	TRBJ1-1	CASSLDRYTEAFF
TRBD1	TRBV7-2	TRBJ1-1	CASSTTGLRVEAFF
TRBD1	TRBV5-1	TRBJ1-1	CASSPTGFFMNTEAFF
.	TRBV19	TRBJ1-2	CASRPPAYRSHGYTF
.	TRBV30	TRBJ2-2	CAWRIPRVTNTGELFF
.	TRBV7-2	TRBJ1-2	CASSLGSQSGYGYTF
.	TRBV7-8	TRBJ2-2	CASREELEDTGELFF
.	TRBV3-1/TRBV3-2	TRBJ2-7	CASSQEWEALSYEQYF
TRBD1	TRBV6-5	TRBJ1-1	CAKGANTEAFF
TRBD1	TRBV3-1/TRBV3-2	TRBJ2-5	CASSQGTGKQETQYF
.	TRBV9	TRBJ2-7	CASSVEGTPAYEQYF
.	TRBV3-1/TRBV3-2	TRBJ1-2	CASSQDQGRGGYTF
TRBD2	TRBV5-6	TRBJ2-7	CASMIWTSLSYEQYF
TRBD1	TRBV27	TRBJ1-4	CASSPAGQGATNEKLFF
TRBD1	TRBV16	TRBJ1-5	CASSLLLDRRQPQHF
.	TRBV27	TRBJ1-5	CASSITGSRRPQHF